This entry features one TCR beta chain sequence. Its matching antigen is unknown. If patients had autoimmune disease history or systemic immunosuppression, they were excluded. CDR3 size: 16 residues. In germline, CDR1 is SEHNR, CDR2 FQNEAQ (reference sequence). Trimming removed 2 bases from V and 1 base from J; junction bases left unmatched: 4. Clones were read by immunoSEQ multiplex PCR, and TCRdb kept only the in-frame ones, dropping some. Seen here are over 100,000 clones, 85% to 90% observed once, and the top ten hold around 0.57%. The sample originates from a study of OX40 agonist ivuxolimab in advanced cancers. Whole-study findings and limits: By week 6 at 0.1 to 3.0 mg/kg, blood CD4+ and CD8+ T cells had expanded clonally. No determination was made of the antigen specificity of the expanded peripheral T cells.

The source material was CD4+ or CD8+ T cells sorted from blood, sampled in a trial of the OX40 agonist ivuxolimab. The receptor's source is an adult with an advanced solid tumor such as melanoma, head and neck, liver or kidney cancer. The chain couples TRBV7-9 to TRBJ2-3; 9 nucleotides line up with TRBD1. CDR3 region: CASSLSGQGRTDTQYF. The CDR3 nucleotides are TGTGCCAGCAGCTTATCGGGACAGGGACGCACAGATACGCAGTATTTT. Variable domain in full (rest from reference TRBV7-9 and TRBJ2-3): DTGVSQNPRHKITKRGQNVTFRCDPISEHNRLYWYRQTLGQGPEFLTYFQNEAQLEKSRLLSDRFSAERPKGSFSTLEIQRTEQGDSAMYLCASSLSGQGRTDTQYFGPGTRLTVL.